Below are 5 T cell receptor beta chains sequenced from a single sample in a study of CD8 T cells in ankylosing spondylitis. TCRdb re-analysed the 5' RACE reads in MiXCR, keeping a single row per CDR3 protein. The table has 670,000 or so distinct CDR3 sequences, 19% seen once; the top ten hold under 20%. No antigen has been assigned to these receptors. Overall study findings and caveats: Roughly eight highly homologous variants made up a TCR beta motif that seemed to typify ankylosing spondylitis blood.

The sequencing sample was made of blood, either unsorted or a sorted T cell fraction (not recorded which). These receptors were collected from a male donor with ankylosing spondylitis.

This clonotype occurred a few times. V gene TRBV3-1 combines with J gene TRBJ2-3; D is possibly TRBD2 (6 bases). The CDR3 sequence is 14 residues long. Germline loops: CDR1 LGHDT, CDR2 YNNKEL (reference sequence). V was shortened by 4 bases and J by 3 bases, with 11 bases between the two germline ends. This chain's CDR3 is CASSLIRETDTQYF. Here the CDR3 DNA reads TGTGCCAGCAGCCTCATCCGGGAGACAGATACGCAGTATTTT.

The CDR3 is CASSYRVQGSDTIYF. In DNA form, the CDR3 reads TGTGCCAGCAGCTACCGGGTACAGGGTTCGGACACCATATATTTT. V gene TRBV7-9 combines with J gene TRBJ1-3, with a tentative D call TRBD1 (6 bases). Germline CDR1 reads SEHNR; CDR2 reads FQNEAQ (reference sequence). The CDR3 runs to 15 residues. V lost 4 bases and J lost 8, with 18 bases in between.

This clonotype was counted only a few times. The chain has TRBV6-1 and TRBJ2-5, with D possibly TRBD1 on 5 matching bases. Germline V gene data show CDR1 as MNHNS and CDR2 as SASEGT. The CDR3 covers 12 residues. V lost 2 bases, J lost 5 bases, and 6 bases lay in between. The CDR3 DNA follows: TGTGCCAGCAGTGAACAGGGTGAGACCCAGTACTTC. Protein product: CASSEQGETQYF.

This clonotype occurred a few times. DNA for the CDR3: TGCGCCAGCAGCCAAGAAGTAGCGGGAGGGCCGATGGACAATGAGCAGTTCTTC. This gives the protein CASSQEVAGGPMDNEQFF. V and J are TRBV4-3 and TRBJ2-1, with 11 bases fitting TRBD2. Trimming removed 0 bases from V and 5 bases from J; junction bases left unmatched: 9. Germline V gives CDR1 LGHNA, CDR2 YSLEER. The CDR3 runs 18 residues.

There are a few counts of this clonotype. CDR3 bases: TGTGCCAGCAGTTTAAGGCCAGCGGAACCTACCTACGAGCAGTACTTC. Its protein product is CASSLRPAEPTYEQYF. J is TRBJ2-7 and V is TRBV28, with D possibly TRBD2 on 5 matching bases. CDR1 is MDHEN, CDR2 SYDVKM, per germline. This CDR3 region has 16 residues. V was shortened by 2 bases and J by 2 bases, with 16 bases between the two germline ends.